This T cell receptor (beta chain) was found in a study of CD8 T cells in ankylosing spondylitis. General study results and limits: The study identified a TCR beta motif of 7 or 8 highly homologous variants that appeared characteristic of ankylosing spondylitis blood.

In making TCR beta libraries, quantitative 5'-RACE with molecular barcodes was used. Using its own MiXCR run on the 5' RACE reads, TCRdb lists one record per CDR3 protein. This sample has 300,000 to 350,000 distinct CDR3 sequences, with 14% to 15% found just once. The V end lost 1 base, the J end lost 6 bases, and 10 bases lay between the germline ends. Per the germline V gene, CDR1 is SGHRS and CDR2 is YFSETQ. This CDR3 region has 14 residues. This clonotype was observed at least ten times. The target antigen is unknown. The chain carries TRBV5-1 and TRBJ2-2, with D tentatively TRBD1 (5 bases). The receptor was derived from a male donor with ankylosing spondylitis or in good health (not recorded which). The sequencing sample was made of blood, either unsorted or a sorted T cell fraction (not recorded which). CDR3 bases: TGCGCCAGCAGCTTGCAGGGTAATGCCGGGGAGCTGTTTTTT. Protein sequence: CASSLQGNAGELFF.